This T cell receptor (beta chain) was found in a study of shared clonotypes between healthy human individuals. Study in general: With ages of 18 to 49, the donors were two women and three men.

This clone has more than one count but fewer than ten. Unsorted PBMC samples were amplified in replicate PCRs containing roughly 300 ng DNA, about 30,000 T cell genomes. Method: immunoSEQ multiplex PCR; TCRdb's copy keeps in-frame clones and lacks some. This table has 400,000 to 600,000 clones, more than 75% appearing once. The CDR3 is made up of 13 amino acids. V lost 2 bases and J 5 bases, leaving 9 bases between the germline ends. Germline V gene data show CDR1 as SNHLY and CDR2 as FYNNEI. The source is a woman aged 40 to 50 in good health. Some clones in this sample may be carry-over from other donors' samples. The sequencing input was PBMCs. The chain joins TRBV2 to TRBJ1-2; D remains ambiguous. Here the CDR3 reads CASSERANYGYTF. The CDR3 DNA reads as TGTGCCAGCAGTGAACGGGCGAATTATGGCTACACCTTC.